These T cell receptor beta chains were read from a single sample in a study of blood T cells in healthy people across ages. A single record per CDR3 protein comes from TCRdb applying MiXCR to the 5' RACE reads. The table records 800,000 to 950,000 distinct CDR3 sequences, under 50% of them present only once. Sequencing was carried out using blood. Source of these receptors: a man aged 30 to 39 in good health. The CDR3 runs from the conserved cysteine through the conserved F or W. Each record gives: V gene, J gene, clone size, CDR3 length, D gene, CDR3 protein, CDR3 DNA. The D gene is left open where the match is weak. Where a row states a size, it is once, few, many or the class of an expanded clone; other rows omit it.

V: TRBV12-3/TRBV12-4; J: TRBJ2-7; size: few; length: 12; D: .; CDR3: CASSFAPGEQYF; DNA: TGTGCCAGCAGTTTCGCCCCCGGCGAGCAGTACTTC
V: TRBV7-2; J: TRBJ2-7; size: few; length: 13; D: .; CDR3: CASSAGQIYEQYF; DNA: TGTGCCAGCAGCGCTGGACAGATCTACGAGCAGTACTTC
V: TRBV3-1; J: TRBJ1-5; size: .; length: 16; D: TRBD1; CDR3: CASSQTTGVGNQPQHF; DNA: TGTGCCAGCAGCCAAACGACAGGGGTAGGCAATCAGCCCCAGCATTTT
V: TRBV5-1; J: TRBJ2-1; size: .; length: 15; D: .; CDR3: CASSLEGLSYNEQFF; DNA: TGCGCCAGCAGCCTGGAGGGGCTCTCCTACAATGAGCAGTTCTTC
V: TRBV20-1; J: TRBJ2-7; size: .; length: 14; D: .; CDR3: CSAKFPLGAYEQYF; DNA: TGCAGTGCTAAGTTCCCTTTAGGCGCCTACGAGCAGTACTTC
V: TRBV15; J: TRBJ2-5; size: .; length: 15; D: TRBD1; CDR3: CATSRDPTGVEEQYF; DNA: TGTGCCACCAGCAGAGACCCGACAGGGGTGGAAGAGCAGTACTTC
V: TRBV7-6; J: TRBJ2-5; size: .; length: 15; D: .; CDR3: CASSLSSRGAHERYF; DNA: TGTGCCAGCAGCTTGAGCTCACGGGGAGCCCACGAGCGGTACTTC
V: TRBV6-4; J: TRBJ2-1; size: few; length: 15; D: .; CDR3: CASSVSQGTYNEQFF; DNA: TGTGCCAGCAGTGTCTCGCAGGGGACGTACAATGAGCAGTTCTTC
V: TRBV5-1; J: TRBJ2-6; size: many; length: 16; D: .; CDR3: CASSSTGSSGANVLTF; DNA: TGCGCCAGCAGCTCCACAGGTTCCTCTGGGGCCAACGTCCTGACTTTC
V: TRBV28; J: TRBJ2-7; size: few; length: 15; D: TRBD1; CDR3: CASSSPRQGANEQYF; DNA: TGTGCCAGCAGTTCCCCCCGACAGGGGGCGAACGAGCAGTACTTC
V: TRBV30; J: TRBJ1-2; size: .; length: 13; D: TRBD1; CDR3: CACTGQGIDGYTF; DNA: TGTGCCTGCACCGGACAGGGCATAGATGGCTACACCTTC
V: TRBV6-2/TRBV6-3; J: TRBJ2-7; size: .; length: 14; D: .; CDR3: CASSPSGFSYERYF; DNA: TGTGCCAGCAGTCCCTCAGGTTTCTCCTACGAGCGGTACTTC
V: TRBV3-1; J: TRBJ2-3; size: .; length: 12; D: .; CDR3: CASSFNRDTQYF; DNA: TGTGCCAGCAGTTTCAACAGGGATACGCAGTATTTT
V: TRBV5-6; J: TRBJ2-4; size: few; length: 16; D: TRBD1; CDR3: CASSDRPGTGGDEGYF; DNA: TGTGCCAGCAGCGACCGACCGGGGACAGGGGGCGATGAGGGGTACTTC
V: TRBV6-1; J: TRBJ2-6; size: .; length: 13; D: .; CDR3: CASRQSGTNVLTF; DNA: TGTGCCAGCAGACAGTCTGGGACCAACGTCCTGACTTTC
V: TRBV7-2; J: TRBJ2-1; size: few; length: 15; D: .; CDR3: CASSLGPGLYNEQFF; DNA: TGTGCCAGCAGCTTAGGGCCGGGACTCTACAATGAGCAGTTCTTC
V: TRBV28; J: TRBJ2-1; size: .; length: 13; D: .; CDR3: CASIRDGYNEQFF; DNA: TGTGCCAGCATACGGGACGGTTACAATGAGCAGTTCTTC
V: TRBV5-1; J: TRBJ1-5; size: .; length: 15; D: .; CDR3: CASSVEAGGNQPQHF; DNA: TGCGCCAGCAGCGTCGAAGCAGGAGGAAATCAGCCCCAGCATTTT
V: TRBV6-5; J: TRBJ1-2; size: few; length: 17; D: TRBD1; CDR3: CASSSRKTGLTHYGYTF; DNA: TGTGCCAGCAGTTCCCGGAAGACAGGGCTAACTCACTATGGCTACACCTTC
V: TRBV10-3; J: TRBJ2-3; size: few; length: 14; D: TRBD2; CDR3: CAISGSGGTDTQYF; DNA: TGTGCCATCAGTGGTAGCGGGGGCACAGATACGCAGTATTTT
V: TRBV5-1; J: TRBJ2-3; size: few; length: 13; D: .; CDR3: CASSLGITDTQYF; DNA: TGCGCCAGCAGCTTGGGGATCACAGATACGCAGTATTTT
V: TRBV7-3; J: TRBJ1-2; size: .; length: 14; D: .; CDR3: CASSLTVVGDGYTF; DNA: TGTGCCAGCAGCTTAACGGTCGTGGGCGATGGCTACACCTTC
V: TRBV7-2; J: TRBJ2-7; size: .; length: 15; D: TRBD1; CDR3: CASSLLGQGGDEQYF; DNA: TGTGCCAGCAGCTTATTGGGACAGGGGGGCGACGAGCAGTACTTC
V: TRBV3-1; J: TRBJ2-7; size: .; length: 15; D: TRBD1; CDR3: CASSQEGTGNYEQYF; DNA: TGTGCCAGCAGCCAAGAGGGGACAGGGAACTACGAGCAGTACTTC
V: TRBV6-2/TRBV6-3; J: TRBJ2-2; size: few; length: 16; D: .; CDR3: CASSRRRGSNNGELFF; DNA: TGTGCCAGCAGCCGCCGTCGGGGGTCAAACAACGGGGAGCTGTTTTTT
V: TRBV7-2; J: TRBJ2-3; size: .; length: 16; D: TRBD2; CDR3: CASSLGLAAVTDTQYF; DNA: TGTGCCAGCAGCCTGGGACTAGCGGCCGTCACAGATACGCAGTATTTT
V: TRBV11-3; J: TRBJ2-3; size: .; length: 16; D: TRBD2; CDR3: CASSSSGTRPGDTQYF; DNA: TGTGCCAGCAGCAGTAGCGGGACACGACCGGGAGATACGCAGTATTTT